This T cell receptor beta chain comes out of a study of OX40 agonist ivuxolimab in advanced cancers. As for the study in general: Patients with prior anti-PD-1, anti-PD-L1 or anti-CTLA-4 therapy were eligible; 35% to 50% had some. Whole-study findings and limits: More expanded clones were seen, on average, in CD8+ T cells than in CD4+.

V lost 1 base, J lost 9 bases, and 6 bases stayed unmatched. The CDR3 runs to 15 residues. Germline V gives CDR1 SGHNT, CDR2 YENEEA. Profiling relied on immunoSEQ multiplex PCR, and the TCRdb table lists in-frame clones only, not all of them. The sample holds more than 30,000 clones, more than 70% seen once. As regards this clone: Its cognate antigen is unknown.

The receptor comes from an adult with an advanced solid tumor such as melanoma, head and neck, liver or kidney cancer. Sample: CD4+ or CD8+ T cells sorted from blood, taken in a trial of the OX40 agonist ivuxolimab. The V call is TRBV11-3, the J call TRBJ2-1; 10 nucleotides match TRBD2. CDR3 nucleotides: TGTGCCAGCAGCTTAGGGGTAGCGGGAGGACCTGAGCAGTTCTTC. It yields the protein CASSLGVAGGPEQFF.